This T cell receptor beta chain was retrieved from a study of cytomegalovirus exposure and HLA in healthy donors. General study points: What a later analysis reportedly showed was that an Asian-associated ancestry cluster had fewer N-insertions than the roughly 700-donor mean. Association with HLA alleles at 0.05 false discovery rate was found for around 17,000 TCR beta sequences in a later analysis. Earlier analysis found most TCR beta V segments productive about 90% or about 30% of the time. What was likely a sequencing artifact was a cluster of highly shared sequence variants.

This PCR relied on a set of 60 Vbeta primers and 13 Jbeta primers. Using immunoSEQ multiplex PCR, the repertoire was profiled, and TCRdb retains in-frame clones only, with some absent. The sample shows around 280,000 clones, 70% to 90% of them seen only once. Worth noting for this clone: Antigen unknown.

The CDR3 is 18 amino acids. Germline V gene data show CDR1 as SGHTA and CDR2 as FQGNSA. Losses at the gene ends were 1 base for V and 1 base for J; bases not matched to a gene: 7. This sequence was found in a young woman in good health and CMV-seronegative. Sequencing was carried out using PBMCs. This sequence joins TRBV7-2 and TRBJ2-7, with 13 bases matching TRBD2. Written as DNA, the CDR3 is TGTGCCAGCAGCTTAGGTTTGGGGACTAGCGGGGAATCCTACGAGCAGTACTTC. This translates into CASSLGLGTSGESYEQYF.